This entry lists 2 T cell receptor beta chains sequenced from one sample in a study of blood T cell repertoires in COVID-19. Profiling relied on immunoSEQ multiplex PCR, and the TCRdb table lists in-frame clones only, not all of them. The sample holds hundreds of thousands of clones, around 89% seen once. Sequenced material: peripheral blood. The receptors originated from a woman aged 25-40 years with acute or convalescent COVID-19.

The chain couples TRBV19 to TRBJ1-5; D is possibly TRBD1 (5 bases). CDR3 length: 14 residues. Between the trimmed V and J ends, which lost 5 bases and 0 bases, there was a span of 8 bases. Germline V gene lookup returns CDR1 LNHDA and CDR2 SQIVND (reference sequence). CDR3 protein: CASSLDSSNQPQHF. The CDR3 DNA reads TGTGCCAGTAGTCTTGACAGTAGCAATCAGCCCCAGCATTTT.

This clone came up once. V is TRBV28 and J is TRBJ1-2, with 11 bases aligning to TRBD1. CDR1 MDHEN and CDR2 SYDVKM come from the germline V gene. This CDR3 is 16 amino acids long. J lost 6 bases, V lost 4 bases, and 10 bases had no gene match. For the CDR3, the DNA is TGTGCCAGCAGTTCCTACCGGACAGGGGGCGGTGATGGCTACACCTTC. Its translation is CASSSYRTGGGDGYTF.